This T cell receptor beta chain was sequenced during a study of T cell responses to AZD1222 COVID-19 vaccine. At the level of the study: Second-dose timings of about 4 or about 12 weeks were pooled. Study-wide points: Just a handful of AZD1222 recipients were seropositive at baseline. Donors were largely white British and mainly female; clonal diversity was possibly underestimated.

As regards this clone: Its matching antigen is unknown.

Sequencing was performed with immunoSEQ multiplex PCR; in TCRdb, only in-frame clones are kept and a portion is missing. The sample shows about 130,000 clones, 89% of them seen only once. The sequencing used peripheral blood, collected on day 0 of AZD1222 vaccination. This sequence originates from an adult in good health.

The CDR3 DNA reads TGTGCCAGTAGTATTGGGGGACAGGGGGCAAACTATGGCTACACCTTC. Encoded protein: CASSIGGQGANYGYTF. V gene TRBV19 combines with J gene TRBJ1-2, with 12 bases that match TRBD1. CDR3 length: 16 amino acids. The germline CDR1 and CDR2 sequences are LNHDA and SQIVND (reference sequence). V dropped 3 bases and J dropped 2; count of bases not matched to a gene: 4.